This T cell receptor (beta chain) was captured by sequencing in a study of response to subunit inactivated influenza vaccine (dated by TCRdb to between 2018 and 2020). A note on the overall study: Deep quantitative profiling of the T cell receptor repertoire was used in the study to follow responses to a trivalent subunit inactivated influenza vaccine.

Libraries were built with RT-PCR. Sequenced using an Illumina HiSeq 2500. TCRdb handled the public reads itself, with Q25 trimming in fastp and clone calling in MiXCR, and kept productive beta chains. Entries are consolidated by CDR3 protein sequence, retaining the most common genes and DNA. For this sample there are some 640,000 distinct CDR3 sequences; approximately 15% appear just once. The top ten clonotypes cover approximately 6.5% of the sample. For CDR1 and CDR2, the germline V gene lists SQVTM and ANQGSEA. The junction carries 17 bases between V and J, which are trimmed by 6 bases and 6 bases respectively. CDR3 length: 13 amino acids, cysteine to phenylalanine. Only the CDR3 portion is preserved as DNA: 39 bases, with reading frame beginning at the first base. Points on this clonotype: Its antigen is still unknown. Per-base qualities were not stored, and no clone one base away is much larger.

What the work shows at the level of the full study, not this receptor alone: It was suggested by the authors that each seasonal influenza vaccination may recruit only a limited number of new T cells.

This receptor chain uses TRBV29-1 and TRBJ1-2, with the D gene uncertain. Sequencing was performed on PBMCs from blood, taken around 14 days before vaccination. This receptor was taken from a man aged 45-65 years who received an inactivated influenza vaccine. Donor details come from another sample of the same person, matched by shared clones. The CDR3 region has the sequence CSVTMAVFDGYTF. The nucleotides read TGCAGCGTCACAATGGCAGTCTTCGATGGCTACACCTTC.